This T cell receptor (beta chain) was identified in a study of shared clonotypes between healthy human individuals. The protocol was immunoSEQ multiplex PCR, while the TCRdb copy is restricted to in-frame clones and leaves out a portion. This table has under 1 million clones, 85% to 95% appearing once. Naive CD8 cells, CD45RO-negative and positively selected for CCR7, excluded terminally differentiated effector memory CD45RA+ cells. This clone appeared a few times. V lost 11 bases, J lost 0 bases, and 10 bases stayed unmatched. There are 15 residues in the CDR3. Germline CDR1 reads MDHEN; CDR2 reads SYDVKM.

The sample comprised naive CD8+ T cells sorted from blood. This clonotype originated in a man in his thirties or forties in good health. The chain combines TRBV28 with TRBJ1-5, with 7 bases that match TRBD1. The chain's CDR3 is CASYPRGYSNQPQHF. CDR3 sequence (DNA): TGTGCCTCCTACCCCAGGGGGTATAGCAATCAGCCCCAGCATTTT.